This TCR beta chain is drawn from a study of T cell responses to AZD1222 COVID-19 vaccine. Across the study: Pooled samples include second doses given at about 4 or 12 weeks.

Broader study findings: Repertoire sampling was restricted to post-peak T cell response timepoints. Donors were chiefly white British, with a greater number of females, and clonal diversity was perhaps underestimated.

Assay used: immunoSEQ multiplex PCR; TCRdb lists only in-frame clones, some missing. This sample yields 150,000 to 200,000 clones, of which approximately 91% are seen a single time; under 2% belongs to the top ten. To note about this clone: The target antigen is unknown.

In germline, CDR1 is SGHRS, CDR2 YFSETQ. The CDR3 is made up of 17 amino acids. V was trimmed by 4 bases and J by 2 bases, leaving 16 bases between them. The V gene is TRBV5-1, the J gene TRBJ2-6; D possibly corresponds to TRBD1 (5 bases). Sequences were derived from peripheral blood, sampled on day 0 of AZD1222 vaccination. This clonotype originated in an adult in good health. The CDR3, as DNA: TGCGCCAGCAGCCTTGGGGCTATCTCAACTGGGGCCAACGTCCTGACTTTC. Protein: CASSLGAISTGANVLTF.